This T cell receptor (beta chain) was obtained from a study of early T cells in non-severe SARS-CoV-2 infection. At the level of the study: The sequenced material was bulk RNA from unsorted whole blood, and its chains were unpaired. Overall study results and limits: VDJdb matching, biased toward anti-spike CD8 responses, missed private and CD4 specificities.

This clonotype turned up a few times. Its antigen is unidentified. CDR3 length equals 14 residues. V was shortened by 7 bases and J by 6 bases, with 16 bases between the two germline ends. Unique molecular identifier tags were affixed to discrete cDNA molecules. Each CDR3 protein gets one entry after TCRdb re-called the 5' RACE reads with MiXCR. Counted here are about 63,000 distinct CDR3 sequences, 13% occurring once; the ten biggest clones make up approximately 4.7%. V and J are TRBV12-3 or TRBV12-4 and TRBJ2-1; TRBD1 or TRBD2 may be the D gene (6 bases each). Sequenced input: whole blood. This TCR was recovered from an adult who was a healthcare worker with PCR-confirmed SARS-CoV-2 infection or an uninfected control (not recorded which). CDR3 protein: CASTLYEGGNEQFF. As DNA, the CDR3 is TGTGCCAGCACTCTTTATGAGGGGGGCAATGAGCAGTTCTTC.